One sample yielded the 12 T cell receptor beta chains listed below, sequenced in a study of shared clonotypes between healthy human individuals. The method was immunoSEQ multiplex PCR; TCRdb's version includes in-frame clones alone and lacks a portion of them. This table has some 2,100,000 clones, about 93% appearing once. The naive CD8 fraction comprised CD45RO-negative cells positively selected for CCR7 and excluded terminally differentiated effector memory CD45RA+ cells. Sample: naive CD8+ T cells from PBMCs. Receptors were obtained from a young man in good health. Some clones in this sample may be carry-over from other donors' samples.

This CDR3 is CASSEQGQDLTDTQYF. DNA of the CDR3: TGTGCCAGCAGTGAACAGGGGCAGGACCTCACAGATACGCAGTATTTT. This sequence joins TRBV6-1 and TRBJ2-3, with D tentatively TRBD1 (6 bases). V was shortened by 2 bases and J by 2 bases, with 14 bases between the two germline ends. Germline V gene data show CDR1 as MNHNS and CDR2 as SASEGT. The CDR3 totals 16 residues.

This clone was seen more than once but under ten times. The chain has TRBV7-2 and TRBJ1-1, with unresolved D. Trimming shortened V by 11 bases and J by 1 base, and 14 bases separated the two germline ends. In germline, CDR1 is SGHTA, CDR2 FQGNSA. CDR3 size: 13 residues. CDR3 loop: CAGHSTENTEAFF. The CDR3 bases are TGTGCCGGCCATTCGACGGAGAACACTGAAGCTTTCTTT.

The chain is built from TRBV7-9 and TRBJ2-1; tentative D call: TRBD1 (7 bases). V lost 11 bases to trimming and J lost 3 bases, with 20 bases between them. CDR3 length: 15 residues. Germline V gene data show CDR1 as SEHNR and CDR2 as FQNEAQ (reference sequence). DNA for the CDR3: TGTGCCGGACAGGAGGGTAGGGTCAACTACAATGAGCAGTTCTTC. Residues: CAGQEGRVNYNEQFF. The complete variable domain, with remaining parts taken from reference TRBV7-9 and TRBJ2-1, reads DTGVSQNPRHKITKRGQNVTFRCDPISEHNRLYWYRQTLGQGPEFLTYFQNEAQLEKSRLLSDRFSAERPKGSFSTLEIQRTEQGDSAMYLCAGQEGRVNYNEQFFGPGTRLTVL.

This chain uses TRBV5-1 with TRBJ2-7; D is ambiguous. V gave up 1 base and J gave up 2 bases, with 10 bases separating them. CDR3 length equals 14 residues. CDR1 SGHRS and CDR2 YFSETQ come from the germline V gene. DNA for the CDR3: TGCGCCAGCAGCTTGAAGGGCCAGCCCTACGAGCAGTACTTC. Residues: CASSLKGQPYEQYF.

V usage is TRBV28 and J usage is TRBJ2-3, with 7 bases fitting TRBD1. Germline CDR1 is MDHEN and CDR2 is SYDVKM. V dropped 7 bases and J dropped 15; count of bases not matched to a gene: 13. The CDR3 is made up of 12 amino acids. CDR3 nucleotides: TGTGCCAGCACTGACGGGGACAGTTTTGTATATTTT. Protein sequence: CASTDGDSFVYF.

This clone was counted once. The CDR3 region is CASSVNIAGEGDTQYF. The CDR3 DNA sequence: TGTGCCAGCAGCGTGAATATCGCGGGAGAAGGAGATACGCAGTATTTT. The chain combines TRBV9 with TRBJ2-3; 7 nucleotides agree with TRBD2. The V segment lost 2 bases and the J segment 5 bases; nucleotides outside the gene matches: 11. CDR1 is SGDLS and CDR2 is YYNGEE in the germline V gene. This CDR3 has 16 residues.

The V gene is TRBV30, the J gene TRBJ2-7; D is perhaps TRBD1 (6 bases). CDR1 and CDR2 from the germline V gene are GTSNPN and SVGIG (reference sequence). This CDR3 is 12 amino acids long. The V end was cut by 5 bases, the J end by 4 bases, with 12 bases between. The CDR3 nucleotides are TGTGCCTGGTTACAGGGCCTATACGAGCAGTACTTC. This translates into CAWLQGLYEQYF.

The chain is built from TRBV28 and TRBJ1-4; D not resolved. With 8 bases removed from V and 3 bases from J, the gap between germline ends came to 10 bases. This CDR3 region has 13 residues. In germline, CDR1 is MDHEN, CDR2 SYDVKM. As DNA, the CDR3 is TGTGCCAGCTTACGGGTACCTAATGAAAAACTGTTTTTT. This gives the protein CASLRVPNEKLFF.

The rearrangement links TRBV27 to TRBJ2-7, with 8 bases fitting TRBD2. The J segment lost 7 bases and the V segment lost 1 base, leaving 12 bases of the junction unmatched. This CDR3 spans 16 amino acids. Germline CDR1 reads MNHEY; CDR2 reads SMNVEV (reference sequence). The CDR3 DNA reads TGTGCCAGCAGTTTATTGAGCGGGAGCGCTCTTTGGGAGCAGTACTTC. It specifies CASSLLSGSALWEQYF.

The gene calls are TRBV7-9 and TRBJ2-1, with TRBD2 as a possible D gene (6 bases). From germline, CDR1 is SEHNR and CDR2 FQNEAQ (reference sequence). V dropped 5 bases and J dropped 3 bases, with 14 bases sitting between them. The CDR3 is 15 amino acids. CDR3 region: CASSDEGLHYNEQFF. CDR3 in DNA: TGTGCCAGCAGCGACGAGGGACTCCACTACAATGAGCAGTTCTTC.

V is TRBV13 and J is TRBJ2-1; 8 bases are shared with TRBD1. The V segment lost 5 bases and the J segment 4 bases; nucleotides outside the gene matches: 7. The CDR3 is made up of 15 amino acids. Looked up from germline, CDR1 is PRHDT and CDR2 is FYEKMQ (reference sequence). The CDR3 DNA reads TGTGCCAGCAGCCCCCCGGGACAGGTATACAATGAGCAGTTCTTC. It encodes CASSPPGQVYNEQFF.

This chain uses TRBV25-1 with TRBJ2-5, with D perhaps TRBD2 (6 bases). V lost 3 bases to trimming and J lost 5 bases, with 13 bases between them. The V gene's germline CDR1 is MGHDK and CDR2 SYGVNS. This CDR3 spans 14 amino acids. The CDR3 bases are TGTGCCAGCAGTGAGTCGCTAGCGAGGGAGACCCAGTACTTC. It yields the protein CASSESLARETQYF. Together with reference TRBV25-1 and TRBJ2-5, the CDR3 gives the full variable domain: EADIYQTPRYLVIGTGKKITLECSQTMGHDKMYWYQQDPGMELHLIHYSYGVNSTEKGDLSSESTVSRIRTEHFPLTLESARPSHTSQYLCASSESLARETQYFGPGTRLLVL.